This record concerns one T cell receptor (beta chain) sequence. What it binds is not known. The repertoire was sequenced with immunoSEQ multiplex PCR; TCRdb's copy has only in-frame clones and lacks some. The sample has under 200,000 clones, 90% seen once. Germline CDR1 MDHEN, CDR2 SYDVKM. V was clipped by 1 base and J by 3 bases; unmatched bases: 7. The CDR3 is 17 residues long. This sample stems from a study of T cell responses to AZD1222 COVID-19 vaccine. Study-wide findings and caveats: Regions left unmutated in variants are reportedly the target of nearly half of spike-specific TCRs. The CD4 TCRs associated with vaccination extended across spike and predominated at 160-218 and 743-854.

The sequenced sample was peripheral blood, obtained on day 0 of AZD1222 vaccination. This rearrangement joins TRBV28 to TRBJ2-2, with 8 bases matching TRBD1. The receptor comes from an adult in good health. The CDR3 nucleotides are TGTGCCAGCAGTTTATCCTGGACAGGGACATACACCGGGGAGCTGTTTTTT. Protein product: CASSLSWTGTYTGELFF.